This is a list of T cell receptor beta chains from one sample in a study of blood T cell repertoires in COVID-19. Libraries were prepared by immunoSEQ multiplex PCR; TCRdb keeps only in-frame clonotypes and omits some of them. This table has about 200,000 clones, around 86% appearing once. Sequences were obtained from PBMCs or T cells enriched from blood (not recorded which). Every receptor here comes from a woman between 35 and 50 years old with acute COVID-19. Each CDR3 is given with its conserved first and last residue. The D gene is left open where the match is weak. Only some rows state a clone size, as once, few, many or a class for expanded clones.

>TRBJ1-5|TRBV30|-|-
CAWIHRAGDQPQHF
TGTGCCTGGATCCACAGGGCGGGGGATCAGCCCCAGCATTTT
>TRBJ2-1|TRBV7-9|TRBD2|-
CAILSGTSIYEQFF
TGTGCCATCCTCAGTGGGACTAGCATATATGAGCAGTTCTTC
>TRBJ2-5|TRBV24-1|TRBD2|few
CATSDPGLAGVETQYF
TGTGCCACCAGTGACCCCGGACTAGCGGGAGTTGAGACCCAGTACTTC
>TRBJ2-1|TRBV7-9|-|-
CASSYRESYNEQFF
TGTGCCAGCAGCTACCGGGAATCATACAATGAGCAGTTCTTC
>TRBJ1-1|TRBV18|-|-
CASSPPGGGSMNTEAFF
TGTGCCAGCTCACCACCAGGGGGGGGGTCAATGAACACTGAAGCTTTCTTT
>TRBJ2-5|TRBV2|TRBD1|-
CASSGTGEETQYF
TGTGCCAGCAGTGGGACAGGGGAAGAGACCCAGTACTTC
>TRBJ2-2|TRBV27|TRBD1|few
CASSHHTGVSNTGELFF
TGTGCCAGCAGTCACCACACAGGGGTTTCGAACACCGGGGAGCTGTTTTTT
>TRBJ1-6|TRBV10-3|-|-
CAIRVESSNSPLHF
TGTGCCATCAGGGTTGAGAGTTCGAATTCACCCCTCCACTTT
>TRBJ2-1|TRBV2|TRBD2|-
CASRPPSGPSYNEQFF
TGTGCCAGCAGACCCCCTAGCGGACCTTCCTACAATGAGCAGTTCTTC
>TRBJ2-3|TRBV29-1|-|once
CSVKRGPDTQYF
TGCAGCGTTAAAAGGGGCCCAGATACGCAGTATTTT
>TRBJ2-5|TRBV10-2|TRBD2|-
CASGTSGRETQYF
TGCGCCAGCGGGACTAGCGGGAGGGAGACCCAGTACTTC
>TRBJ2-5|TRBV5-4|TRBD2|-
CASSSGTSGANRETQYF
TGTGCCAGCAGCTCCGGGACTAGCGGAGCCAACAGAGAGACCCAGTACTTC
>TRBJ1-5|TRBV28|-|-
CASSLRGGGNQPQHF
TGTGCCAGCAGTTTACGGGGTGGGGGCAATCAGCCCCAGCATTTT
>TRBJ2-1|TRBV2|-|-
CASMRGREQFF
TGTGCCAGCATGCGAGGCAGAGAGCAGTTCTTC
>TRBJ1-5|TRBV19|-|-
CASSIVNRVLNQPQHF
TGTGCCAGTAGTATAGTGAACAGGGTTCTGAATCAGCCCCAGCATTTT
>TRBJ2-1|TRBV28|-|-
CASTRTGTILRGEQFF
TGTGCCAGCACGAGAACCGGGACCATCTTGCGGGGTGAGCAGTTCTTC
>TRBJ2-1|TRBV7-8|TRBD2|-
CASSLYIGLAGPRYNEQFF
TGTGCCAGCAGCTTATATATCGGTCTAGCGGGACCCAGGTACAATGAGCAGTTCTTC
>TRBJ2-7|TRBV5-6|TRBD2|-
CASSTLAGVYEQYF
TGTGCCAGCAGCACACTAGCGGGAGTCTACGAGCAGTACTTC
>TRBJ2-7|TRBV9|TRBD2|-
CASSVEANSGRAGEQYF
TGTGCCAGCAGCGTAGAGGCTAATAGCGGGAGGGCCGGGGAGCAGTACTTC
>TRBJ2-7|TRBV21-1|-|-
CARRTSGYEQYF
TGTGCCAGGAGGACTAGCGGGTACGAGCAGTACTTC
>TRBJ2-7|TRBV5-5|TRBD2|few
CASSRTLGTIYEQYF
TGTGCCAGCAGCCGCACACTCGGGACTATCTACGAGCAGTACTTC
>TRBJ1-6|TRBV6-1|TRBD1|-
CASSDRDRGRGSPLHF
TGTGCCAGCAGTGATCGGGACAGGGGGCGCGGGTCACCCCTCCACTTT
>TRBJ1-5|TRBV7-8|TRBD1|-
CASSQTGGWGDQPQHF
TGTGCCAGCAGCCAGACAGGGGGATGGGGCGATCAGCCCCAGCATTTT
>TRBJ2-7|TRBV11-2|TRBD2|-
CASSPTSGRFEQYF
TGTGCCAGCAGCCCGACTAGCGGGAGGTTCGAGCAGTACTTC
>TRBJ2-7|TRBV10-3|-|many
CAIRAGQAYEQYF
TGTGCCATCAGAGCGGGACAGGCCTACGAGCAGTACTTC
>TRBJ1-1|TRBV5-1|-|-
CASGQEGWGTEAFF
TGCGCCAGCGGGCAGGAGGGTTGGGGTACTGAAGCTTTCTTT
>TRBJ2-1|TRBV9|TRBD1|-
CASSGTGQGGINEQFF
TGTGCCAGCAGCGGGACGGGACAGGGGGGGATCAATGAGCAGTTCTTC
>TRBJ1-3|TRBV29-1|-|-
CSVEESRQGGTRLSGNTIYF
TGCAGCGTTGAAGAGTCCCGCCAGGGAGGGACGCGACTCTCTGGAAACACCATATATTTT
>TRBJ2-6|TRBV7-8|-|-
CASSSGFSGANVLTF
TGTGCCAGCAGCTCGGGGTTCTCTGGGGCCAACGTCCTGACTTTC
>TRBJ1-1|TRBV5-1|-|-
CASSLATDTEAFF
TGCGCCAGCAGCTTGGCCACGGACACTGAAGCTTTCTTT
>TRBJ1-5|TRBV7-8|-|-
CASSLVFNQPQHF
TGTGCCAGCAGCTTAGTATTCAATCAGCCCCAGCATTTT
>TRBJ2-5|TRBV5-4|TRBD2|-
CASTLGPAGGGETQYF
TGTGCCAGCACTCTCGGCCCAGCGGGAGGTGGAGAGACCCAGTACTTC
>TRBJ2-7|TRBV19|TRBD2|-
CASSIGGLAGVNEQYF
TGTGCCAGTAGTATCGGGGGACTAGCGGGAGTAAACGAGCAGTACTTC
>TRBJ1-6|TRBV6-5|-|few
CASNAGMSYNSPLHF
TGTGCCAGCAATGCAGGGATGTCGTATAATTCACCCCTCCACTTT
>TRBJ2-1|TRBV6-5|TRBD1|-
CASSYSDRGEQFF
TGTGCCAGCAGTTACTCGGACAGGGGGGAACAGTTCTTC
>TRBJ2-1|TRBV28|TRBD1|once
CASSKRQGARNEQFF
TGTGCCAGCAGTAAACGACAGGGGGCTAGAAATGAGCAGTTCTTC
>TRBJ1-1|TRBV10-2|-|-
CASSESIRNTEAFF
TGCGCCAGCAGTGAGTCAATCAGGAACACTGAAGCTTTCTTT
>TRBJ1-5|TRBV7-2|-|once
CASSLNRGSNQPQHF
TGTGCCAGCAGCTTAAACCGGGGTAGCAATCAGCCCCAGCATTTT
>TRBJ1-6|TRBV11-3|TRBD1|once
CASSYDRGNSPLHF
TGTGCCAGCAGCTACGACAGGGGGAATTCACCCCTCCACTTT
>TRBJ1-2|TRBV27|TRBD1|-
CASSLGQGYGYTF
TGTGCCAGCAGTTTAGGACAGGGGTATGGCTACACCTTC
>TRBJ1-3|TRBV13|TRBD1|-
CASTLGGAGNTIYF
TGTGCCAGCACCCTAGGGGGCGCGGGAAACACCATATATTTT
>TRBJ2-2|TRBV15|TRBD2|-
CATSPWTSGRGNTGELFF
TGTGCCACCAGCCCCTGGACTAGCGGGAGGGGAAACACCGGGGAGCTGTTTTTT
>TRBJ2-4|TRBV6-2/TRBV6-3|TRBD2|-
CASSFGLAGSIAKNIQYF
TGTGCCAGCAGTTTCGGACTAGCGGGATCGATAGCCAAAAACATTCAGTACTTC
>TRBJ1-2|TRBV18|TRBD1|-
CASSPSTGVVNYGYTF
TGTGCCAGCTCACCATCGACAGGGGTCGTCAACTATGGCTACACCTTC
>TRBJ1-3|TRBV11-3|-|-
CASSFGGLGNTIYF
TGTGCCAGCAGCTTCGGGGGACTCGGAAACACCATATATTTT
>TRBJ1-6|TRBV11-1|-|-
CASSEDRRGNSPLHF
TGTGCCAGCAGCGAGGACCGACGGGGTAATTCACCCCTCCACTTT
>TRBJ1-4|TRBV2|TRBD1|-
CASIGTGGKGSNEKLFF
TGTGCCAGCATTGGGACAGGGGGTAAAGGATCTAATGAAAAACTGTTTTTT
>TRBJ1-2|TRBV20-1|-|-
CSASTGNNYGYTF
TGCAGTGCTAGTACCGGGAATAACTATGGCTACACCTTC
>TRBJ2-5|TRBV29-1|-|-
CSGGQGNTYF
TGCAGCGGGGGGCAGGGAAACACTTACTTC